This record covers a single T cell receptor (beta chain). The data originate from a study of T cell changes during pregnancy in multiple sclerosis. J gave up 6 bases and V 4 bases, and 13 bases lay outside the gene matches. This CDR3 region has 18 residues. Germline lookup yields CDR1 LNHDA and CDR2 SQIVND (reference sequence). Data came from immunoSEQ multiplex PCR; TCRdb stores just in-frame clones and leaves some out. The sample holds 40,000 to 60,000 clones, roughly 92% seen once. The chain carries TRBV19 and TRBJ1-5; TRBD1 matches at 12 bases. This receptor was obtained from a female donor with multiple sclerosis, enrolled in a pregnancy study. Sequenced material: CD4+ T cells from peripheral blood mononuclear cells, taken in the third trimester of pregnancy. This CDR3 is CASSSRGQGARFSQPQHF. The CDR3 bases are TGTGCCAGTAGTAGTCGGGGACAGGGGGCGCGTTTTAGTCAGCCCCAGCATTTT.